The clone carrying this T cell receptor beta chain was detected once. How the authors handled the data: Using reference gene primer amplification, nucleated cell counts were estimated. Clones were read by immunoSEQ multiplex PCR, and TCRdb kept only the in-frame ones, dropping some. That table is the source of V, J and clone size, and D and trimming were worked out from the DNA. The table lists about 270,000 clones, approximately 90% of them singletons. These data belong to a study of blood T cell repertoires in COVID-19. The sequence was collected from a man between 35 and 55 years old who had been exposed to COVID-19. The specimen sequenced was PBMCs or T cells enriched from blood (not recorded which).

CDR3 residues: CASSLFVSSGGTPYEQYF. In nucleotides, the CDR3 is TGTGCCAGCAGTTTATTTGTGTCTAGCGGGGGCACACCCTACGAGCAGTACTTC. V and J are TRBV28 and TRBJ2-7, with TRBD2 matching 10 bases. There are 18 residues in the CDR3. Unmatched junction bases numbered 11, after V lost 1 base and J lost 2 bases. Germline values: CDR1 MDHEN, CDR2 SYDVKM. Full variable domain (remainder filled in from reference TRBV28 and TRBJ2-7): DVKVTQSSRYLVKRTGEKVFLECVQDMDHENMFWYRQDPGLGLRLIYFSYDVKMKEKGDIPEGYSVSREKKERFSLILESASTNQTSMYLCASSLFVSSGGTPYEQYFGPGTRLTVT.